The clone carrying this T cell receptor (beta chain) was seen only a few times. Its target is unknown. This CDR3 region has 13 residues. V was clipped by 9 bases and J by 8 bases, with 16 bases between them. From germline, CDR1 is LNHNV and CDR2 YYDKDF (reference sequence). Library preparation for TCR beta used quantitative 5'-RACE with molecular barcodes. One entry per CDR3 protein, called by TCRdb with MiXCR from the 5' RACE reads. The sample lists some 220,000 distinct CDR3 sequences, about 7.3% seen once, with approximately 15% in the top ten. The data were taken from a study of CD8 T cells in ankylosing spondylitis. Study findings and constraints: A subset of motif variants has previously been described in the synovial fluid and blood of reactive arthritis. Significant enrichment of disease-linked clones was reported in matched ankylosing spondylitis synovial fluid. Typical of ankylosing spondylitis blood, it appeared, was a TCR beta motif of under 10 highly homologous variants.

This TCR was sampled from a male donor with ankylosing spondylitis. The specimen was blood, either unsorted or a sorted T cell fraction (not recorded which). V is TRBV15 and J is TRBJ1-4; possible D gene TRBD1, 5 bases. In DNA, the CDR3 is TGTGCCACAGGGAAGGGACGGGACGAAAAACTGTTTTTT. As protein: CATGKGRDEKLFF.